The 10 T cell receptor beta chains given below trace back to one sample, sequenced in a study of T cells in Graves' hyperthyroidism and ophthalmopathy. The TCR beta CDR3 regions underwent amplification using RNA transcripts as the source. The HTBI primer set was used in a first-round RT-PCR of the TCR CDR3. One entry per CDR3 protein, called by TCRdb with MiXCR from the multiplex PCR reads. The data contain about 260,000 distinct CDR3 sequences, 25% of them singletons. The sample was blood. These receptor sequences come from a man aged 40-50 years with Graves' hyperthyroidism that later progressed to Graves' ophthalmopathy.

This clonotype was detected many times. The chain has TRBV14 and TRBJ1-1; no clear D. CDR3 size: 17 residues. V was pared by 4 bases and J by 3 bases, with 21 bases between. Germline lookup yields CDR1 SGHDN and CDR2 FVKESK. The CDR3: CASSPQSGWKMDTEAFF. CDR3 coding DNA: TGTGCCAGCAGCCCTCAGTCGGGTTGGAAGATGGACACTGAAGCTTTCTTT.

This chain uses TRBV28 with TRBJ2-7; no clear D. The CDR3 has 12 amino acids. The germline CDR1 and CDR2 sequences are MDHEN and SYDVKM. The V gene lost 7 bases and the J gene lost 6 bases, with 13 bases spanning the gap. The CDR3 sequence: CASTASPPEQYF. Written as DNA, the CDR3 is TGTGCCAGCACGGCCTCTCCCCCCGAGCAGTACTTC.

This clonotype was seen repeatedly, ten times or more. The chain uses TRBV12-3 or TRBV12-4 and TRBJ1-5; D gene ambiguous. Deletions cut 4 bases from V and 4 bases from J, with 8 bases between. CDR3 length: 13 residues. The CDR3 bases are TGTGCCAGCAGTTATTTGCTAAATCAGCCCCAGCATTTT. Protein product: CASSYLLNQPQHF.

The gene calls are TRBV30 and TRBJ2-2; the D gene could be TRBD1 or TRBD2 (5 bases each). The V gene lost 4 bases and the J gene lost 1 base, with 10 bases spanning the gap. The CDR3 totals 14 residues. Germline CDR1 GTSNPN, CDR2 SVGIG (reference sequence). The chain's CDR3 is CAWIGTVNTGELFF. The CDR3 bases are TGTGCCTGGATTGGGACGGTGAACACCGGGGAGCTGTTTTTT.

This clonotype turned up a few times. The rearrangement joins TRBV28 to TRBJ2-5, with 10 bases that match TRBD2. V shed 3 bases and J 5 bases; nucleotides not matched to a gene: 9. The CDR3 loop spans 16 amino acids. CDR1 is MDHEN and CDR2 is SYDVKM in the germline V gene. CDR3 coding DNA: TGTGCCAGCAGTTTCGGTCTAGCGGGAGTGGCGGAGACCCAGTACTTC. Translating it yields CASSFGLAGVAETQYF.

This chain joins TRBV5-1 and TRBJ1-1; 7 bases fit TRBD1. The length of the CDR3 is 16 residues. The germline V gene has CDR1 SGHRS and CDR2 YFSETQ. V dropped 6 bases and J dropped 1; count of bases not matched to a gene: 12. The CDR3 sequence is CASNTGANPWNTEAFF. CDR3 coding DNA: TGCGCCAGCAATACAGGGGCGAACCCTTGGAACACTGAAGCTTTCTTT.

The sample holds many counts of this clonotype. This sequence joins TRBV11-3 and TRBJ2-5, with 11 nucleotides matching TRBD2. J lost 4 bases, V lost 1 base, and 8 bases had no gene match. Germline V lookup: CDR1 SGHNT, CDR2 YENEEA. The CDR3 sequence is 17 residues long. CDR3 nucleotide sequence: TGTGCCAGCAGCTTAGGAAGACTAGCGGGATTTCGAGAGACCCAGTACTTC. Translating it yields CASSLGRLAGFRETQYF.

This clonotype was observed many times. The chain uses TRBV5-1 and TRBJ2-5; maybe TRBD1 (6 bases). V was pared by 7 bases and J by 2 bases, with 15 bases between. This CDR3 comprises 14 residues. Germline CDR1 is SGHRS and CDR2 is YFSETQ. The CDR3 DNA follows: TGCGCCAGCGCTTACCGGGACACACAAGAGACCCAGTACTTC. Translation: CASAYRDTQETQYF.

This clonotype is deemed medium-sized. This chain links TRBV12-3 or TRBV12-4 with TRBJ2-7; D gene unclear. Trimming stripped 0 bases from V and 7 bases from J, with 10 bases between. This CDR3 is 13 amino acids long. CDR3 in amino acids: CASSLAGCREQYF. CDR3 DNA sequence: TGTGCCAGCAGTTTAGCGGGATGCCGTGAGCAGTACTTC.

The gene calls are TRBV28 and TRBJ2-5; 14 bases are a match to TRBD2. Trimming took 6 bases from V and 5 from J; bases not matched to a gene: 8. Germline V gene sequence: CDR1 MDHEN, CDR2 SYDVKM. The CDR3 has 16 amino acids. CDR3 DNA: TGTGCCAGCAGCTTTCCGGGACTAGCGGGAGTGGAGACCCAGTACTTC. Protein: CASSFPGLAGVETQYF.